What follows are 32 T cell receptor beta chains derived from one specimen sequenced in a study of Graves' ophthalmopathy and Graves' hyperthyroidism. The TCR beta CDR3 regions underwent amplification from RNA transcripts. HTBI primers served in a first-round RT-PCR, which a second-round multiplex PCR followed. TCRdb independently ran MiXCR on the multiplex PCR reads; one entry per CDR3 protein. The table includes around 340,000 distinct CDR3 sequences, 15% to 20% detected once. Sequenced sample: peripheral blood. These receptors were collected from an adult man with Graves' ophthalmopathy.

This clonotype showed up many times. The chain couples TRBV27 to TRBJ2-5; D is unresolved. Germline-derived CDR1 and CDR2 are MNHEY and SMNVEV (reference sequence). Trimming removed 5 bases at V and 1 base at J, with 14 bases between. CDR3 size: 15 residues. CDR3 nucleotides: TGTGCCAGCAGTAAACTAACGATTGGCCAAGAGACCCAGTACTTC. It yields the protein CASSKLTIGQETQYF.

The J gene is TRBJ1-1, the V gene TRBV18; D is possibly TRBD1 (5 bases). Germline CDR1 and CDR2: KGHSH and LQKENI. V lost 1 base and J 7 bases, leaving 10 bases between the germline ends. The CDR3 contains 13 residues. DNA for the CDR3: TGTGCCAGCTCACCACTCGGCGGGGGTGAAGCTTTCTTT. This sequence encodes CASSPLGGGEAFF.

This clonotype has at least ten counts. This sequence joins TRBV10-3 and TRBJ1-3; D call uncertain. Trimming shortened V by 3 bases and J by 0 bases, and 21 bases separated the two germline ends. Germline CDR1 ENHRY, CDR2 SYGVKD. This CDR3 contains 19 residues. The CDR3 spells CAISDDPLAPPFSGNTIYF. Written as DNA, the CDR3 is TGTGCCATCAGTGATGACCCCCTGGCGCCCCCATTCTCTGGAAACACCATATATTTT.

This clonotype showed up just a few times. The V gene is TRBV12-3 or TRBV12-4, the J gene TRBJ1-5, with unresolved D. The CDR3 runs 13 residues. V lost 1 base and J 3 bases, leaving 4 bases between the germline ends. The CDR3 sequence: CASSLETNQPQHF. DNA for the CDR3: TGTGCCAGCAGTTTAGAAACCAATCAGCCCCAGCATTTT.

The chain employs TRBV11-2 and TRBJ2-5; D is possibly TRBD2 (5 bases). CDR3 length: 14 residues. V was trimmed by 4 bases and J by 3 bases, leaving 12 bases between them. Germline V CDR1 and CDR2: SGHAT, FQNNGV. The CDR3 protein is CASSSSRRKETQYF. CDR3 coding DNA: TGTGCCAGCAGCTCTAGCAGACGAAAAGAGACCCAGTACTTC.

As concerns this clonotype: A much larger clone sits a single nucleotide away, making a read error possible. The V and J genes are TRBV29-1 and TRBJ1-3; D uncertain. Germline CDR1 and CDR2: SQVTM and ANQGSEA. Between the trimmed V and J ends, which lost 0 bases and 8 bases, there was a span of 17 bases. This CDR3 has 15 amino acids. CDR3 nucleotide sequence: TGCAGCGTTGAAGATCTGGGTAATAAGGGAGACACCATATATTTT. It is translated as CSVEDLGNKGDTIYF.

There are many counts of this clonotype. The rearrangement links TRBV2 to TRBJ2-7, with 8 nucleotides matching TRBD1. Germline CDR1 is SNHLY and CDR2 is FYNNEI. The V gene end was trimmed by 6 bases and the J gene end by 6 bases; junction bases not matched to a gene: 4. This CDR3 has 12 amino acids. The CDR3 DNA reads TGTGCCAGCAGCGGGACAGGCACCGAGCAGTACTTC. Encoded protein: CASSGTGTEQYF.

J is TRBJ2-7 and V is TRBV7-8, with 10 bases fitting TRBD1. After removal of 5 bases from V and 2 bases from J, the junction contained 12 bases not matched to a gene. Germline CDR1 reads SGHVS; CDR2 reads FQNEAQ. The CDR3 totals 17 residues. The CDR3 DNA sequence: TGTGCCAGCAGCGTAGGTTCCGGACAGGGGGTACCCTACGAGCAGTACTTC. Translation: CASSVGSGQGVPYEQYF.

In its sample, this clonotype was seen many times. Germline is not matched at one junction end, which may reflect a read error. This chain links TRBV12-3 or TRBV12-4 with TRBJ2-2; possible D gene TRBD2, 6 bases. The CDR3 has 14 amino acids. CDR3 sequence: CASGPDQNTGGLFF. DNA for the CDR3: TGTGCCAGCGGACCAGACCAGAACACCGGGGGGCTGTTTTTT.

This clonotype was recorded many times. The chain links TRBV9 to TRBJ1-3; no clear D gene. Trimming took 0 bases from V and 0 from J, leaving 7 bases between them. Germline V lookup: CDR1 SGDLS, CDR2 YYNGEE. The CDR3 consists of 15 residues. This CDR3 reads CASSVEGFSGNTIYF. CDR3 bases: TGTGCCAGCAGCGTAGAAGGTTTCTCTGGAAACACCATATATTTT. The variable domain in full, completed from reference TRBV9 and TRBJ1-3, reads DSGVTQTPKHLITATGQRVTLRCSPRSGDLSVYWYQQSLDQGLQFLIQYYNGEERAKGNILERFSAQQFPDLHSELNLSSLELGDSALYFCASSVEGFSGNTIYFGEGSWLTVV.

This clonotype was detected many times. The rearrangement joins TRBV15 to TRBJ2-7; a weak D match, TRBD2 (5 bases). The V and J ends lost 3 bases and 3 bases respectively, with 15 bases between them. CDR3 size: 15 residues. CDR1 is LNHNV, CDR2 YYDKDF, per germline (reference sequence). CDR3 loop: CATSSRDRGFYEQYF. The CDR3 DNA reads TGTGCCACCAGCAGTCGCGACCGGGGATTCTACGAGCAGTACTTC.

This clonotype occurred many times. The V and J genes are TRBV24-1 and TRBJ2-1; D is uncertain. V lost 0 bases and J lost 7, with 12 bases in between. The CDR3 spans 15 residues. Germline loops: CDR1 KGHDR, CDR2 SFDVKD. CDR3 coding DNA: TGTGCCACCAGTGATTTGCATCGGGCTAGGAATGAGCAGTTCTTC. Translated: CATSDLHRARNEQFF.

This clonotype has ten or more counts. This CDR3 reads CASSLRQNRRETQYF. In DNA, the CDR3 is TGTGCCAGCAGTTTGAGGCAGAACCGCCGGGAGACCCAGTACTTC. The chain is built from TRBV12-3 or TRBV12-4 and TRBJ2-5, with D unclear. The CDR3 spans 15 residues. The V end lost 3 bases, the J end lost 5 bases, and 16 bases lay between the germline ends.

This clonotype was picked up many times. The CDR3, as DNA: TGCGCCAGCAGCCAAGAGTCGACGTCTTTCTTCCCCCTCCACTTT. As protein: CASSQESTSFFPLHF. The chain has TRBV4-1 and TRBJ1-6; D gene unclear. V lost 0 bases and J 13 bases, leaving 16 bases between the germline ends. Per the germline V gene, CDR1 is MGHRA and CDR2 is YSYEKL. The CDR3 runs to 15 residues.

This clonotype has more than one count but fewer than ten. The germline gene is not matched at one end of the junction; a read error may be the cause. This sequence joins TRBV6-1 and TRBJ2-5; D tentatively reads TRBD1 or TRBD2 (6 bases each). The CDR3 covers 15 residues. The germline CDR1 and CDR2 sequences are MNHNS and SASEGT. CDR3 bases: TGTGCCAGCAGCAGGGGACTGAACTTGGGTGAGAACCAGTACTTC. This translates into CASSRGLNLGENQYF.

This clonotype was observed a few times. This may arise from a read error, as a much more abundant clone is one base away. This chain uses TRBV11-1 with TRBJ1-5; D gene ambiguous. The CDR3 spans 17 residues. Germline values: CDR1 SGHAT, CDR2 FQDESV (reference sequence). The CDR3: CASRFRTADLSNQHQHF. CDR3 DNA sequence: TGTGCCAGCCGATTTCGGACGGCCGATCTTAGCAATCAGCACCAGCATTTT.

This clonotype occurred many times. V gene TRBV11-2 combines with J gene TRBJ1-2; 7 bases are shared with TRBD1. This CDR3 is built from 15 residues. Germline lookup yields CDR1 SGHAT and CDR2 FQNNGV. V was clipped by 4 bases and J by 8 bases; unmatched bases: 13. CDR3 bases: TGTGCCAGCAGCTCCCAGCGACAGGGAAAATTCGGCTACACCTTC. Its protein is CASSSQRQGKFGYTF.

This clonotype was counted ten times or more. This chain links TRBV11-2 with TRBJ1-2; 8 positions agree with TRBD1. This CDR3 has 16 amino acids. Germline trimming cut 4 bases from V and 2 bases from J; bases unmatched to any gene: 9. Germline V gene data show CDR1 as SGHAT and CDR2 as FQNNGV. The DNA for the CDR3 is TGTGCCAGCAGCTCCCGACAGGGGAGGGCGAACTATGGCTACACCTTC. It codes for CASSSRQGRANYGYTF.

This chain connects TRBV6-9 to TRBJ2-5, with unresolved D. This CDR3 comprises 12 residues. Trimming shortened V by 4 bases and J by 7 bases, and 10 bases separated the two germline ends. Germline lookup yields CDR1 MNHGY and CDR2 SVAAGI. The CDR3 DNA reads as TGTGCCAGCAGTTTAGTCGAAGGGACCCAGTACTTC. Translating it yields CASSLVEGTQYF.

This clonotype was observed at least ten times. This chain links TRBV10-1 with TRBJ2-7, with D possibly being TRBD2 (5 bases). Per the germline V gene, CDR1 is WNHNN and CDR2 is SYGVQD (reference sequence). The CDR3 extends over 9 amino acids. V was clipped by 4 bases and J by 11 bases, with 6 bases between them. The CDR3 loop is CASSAGEYF. CDR3 sequence (DNA): TGCGCCAGCAGTGCCGGGGAGTACTTC.

This clonotype was recorded many times. V and J are TRBV28 and TRBJ2-7; D remains unclear. Germline-derived CDR1 and CDR2 are MDHEN and SYDVKM. V was clipped by 3 bases and J by 4 bases, with 16 bases between them. CDR3 length: 15 amino acids. The CDR3 nucleotides are TGTGCCAGCAGTTTCAGTCTTGGGTCGTCGTACGAGCAGTACTTC. Translated, it gives CASSFSLGSSYEQYF.

This clonotype was counted many times. The V call is TRBV7-8, the J call TRBJ2-3; 8 nucleotides line up with TRBD2. This CDR3 has 15 amino acids. Trimming took 1 base from V and 2 from J; bases not matched to a gene: 2. Germline assignment: CDR1 SGHVS and CDR2 FQNEAQ. The chain's CDR3 is CASSLVAGYTDTQYF. In DNA form, the CDR3 reads TGTGCCAGCAGCTTAGTAGCGGGGTACACAGATACGCAGTATTTT. Drawing the rest from reference TRBV7-8 and TRBJ2-3, the complete variable domain is GAGVSQSPRYKVAKRGQDVALRCDPISGHVSLFWYQQALGQGPEFLTYFQNEAQLDKSGLPSDRFFAERPEGSVSTLKIQRTQQEDSAVYLCASSLVAGYTDTQYFGPGTRLTVL.

This clonotype has a count of ten or more. V usage is TRBV10-3 and J usage is TRBJ2-6, with D perhaps TRBD2 (5 bases). CDR1 is ENHRY, CDR2 SYGVKD, per germline. With 8 bases removed from V and 4 bases from J, the gap between germline ends came to 15 bases. The CDR3 has 15 residues. As DNA, the CDR3 is TGTGCCATCGGAGAGGGTCAGGCCGGGGCCAACGTCCTGACTTTC. As protein: CAIGEGQAGANVLTF.

This clonotype occurred many times. The rearrangement joins TRBV30 to TRBJ1-3, with TRBD1 matching over 8 bases. Trimming at V came to 1 base and at J to 2 bases, leaving 10 bases not matched to a gene. Germline V gives CDR1 GTSNPN, CDR2 SVGIG (reference sequence). This CDR3 is built from 17 residues. CDR3 sequence (DNA): TGTGCCTGGAGTGCTCTGTTGCAGGGGGCAACTGGAAACACCATATATTTT. The encoded protein is CAWSALLQGATGNTIYF.

This clonotype has at least ten counts. V and J are TRBV5-1 and TRBJ2-7; D ambiguous. This CDR3 is built from 12 residues. V lost 1 base to trimming and J lost 6 bases, with 8 bases between them. The germline V gene encodes CDR1 SGHRS and CDR2 YFSETQ. The CDR3, as DNA: TGCGCCAGCAGCTTGTGGTCCGGCGAGCAGTACTTC. This gives the protein CASSLWSGEQYF.

The chain uses TRBV7-8 and TRBJ1-1; D is undetermined. CDR3 size: 15 residues. Germline CDR1 reads SGHVS; CDR2 reads FQNEAQ. Deletions cut 1 base from V and 3 bases from J, with 12 bases between. DNA for the CDR3: TGTGCCAGCAGCTTAGATCGGGGAGGGCACACTGAAGCTTTCTTT. Translation gives CASSLDRGGHTEAFF.

This clonotype was seen at least ten times. This chain links TRBV19 with TRBJ2-5, with D tentatively TRBD1 or TRBD2 (5 bases each). The CDR3 consists of 15 residues. Trimming pared 2 bases from V and 2 bases from J, leaving 12 bases between. Germline loops: CDR1 LNHDA, CDR2 SQIVND (reference sequence). The CDR3 region has the DNA TGTGCCAGTAGTATACCGGGACGGATACAAGAGACCCAGTACTTC. Its translation is CASSIPGRIQETQYF.

This clonotype was detected many times. This CDR3 reads CASSPGQGETQYF. CDR3 DNA: TGTGCCAGCAGTCCGGGACAGGGAGAGACCCAGTACTTC. The rearrangement links TRBV12-3 or TRBV12-4 to TRBJ2-5; 9 bases map to TRBD1. J lost 4 bases, V lost 5 bases, and 2 bases had no gene match. The CDR3 runs 13 residues.

This clonotype came up many times. V is TRBV6-5 and J is TRBJ1-2, with TRBD1 matching 9 bases. V was pared by 2 bases and J by 2 bases, with 3 bases of the junction left unmatched. Germline loops: CDR1 MNHEY, CDR2 SVGAGI. The CDR3 is 15 amino acids. CDR3 nucleotides: TGTGCCAGCAGTTACGGACAGGGGACCAACTATGGCTACACCTTC. This translates into CASSYGQGTNYGYTF.

In this sample, this clonotype turned up many times. CDR3 DNA sequence: TGTGCCAGCAGGGGACAGGAAATAGAGCCCCAGCATTTT. Translating it yields CASRGQEIEPQHF. The chain employs TRBV27 and TRBJ1-5, with 8 positions matching TRBD1. The CDR3 is 13 residues long. Germline CDR1 is MNHEY and CDR2 is SMNVEV (reference sequence). Trimming removed 6 bases from V and 8 bases from J; junction bases left unmatched: 6.

The rearrangement uses TRBV28 and TRBJ2-5; D is tentatively TRBD1 or TRBD2 (5 bases each). Germline lookup yields CDR1 MDHEN and CDR2 SYDVKM. The CDR3 extends over 14 amino acids. Trimming took off 3 bases at V and 4 bases at J, with 12 bases between the two ends. CDR3 sequence reads: CASSFLGDRETQYF. DNA for the CDR3: TGTGCCAGCAGTTTCTTGGGGGATCGAGAGACCCAGTACTTC.

This clonotype has at least ten counts. Written as DNA, the CDR3 is TGTGCCACACAAGGTCAGGGGGAAGAGACCCAGTACTTC. Its protein product is CATQGQGEETQYF. The V gene is TRBV24-1, the J gene TRBJ2-5; 7 nucleotides agree with TRBD1. This CDR3 spans 13 amino acids. V was pared by 10 bases and J by 3 bases, with 7 bases of the junction left unmatched. Germline lookup yields CDR1 KGHDR and CDR2 SFDVKD.